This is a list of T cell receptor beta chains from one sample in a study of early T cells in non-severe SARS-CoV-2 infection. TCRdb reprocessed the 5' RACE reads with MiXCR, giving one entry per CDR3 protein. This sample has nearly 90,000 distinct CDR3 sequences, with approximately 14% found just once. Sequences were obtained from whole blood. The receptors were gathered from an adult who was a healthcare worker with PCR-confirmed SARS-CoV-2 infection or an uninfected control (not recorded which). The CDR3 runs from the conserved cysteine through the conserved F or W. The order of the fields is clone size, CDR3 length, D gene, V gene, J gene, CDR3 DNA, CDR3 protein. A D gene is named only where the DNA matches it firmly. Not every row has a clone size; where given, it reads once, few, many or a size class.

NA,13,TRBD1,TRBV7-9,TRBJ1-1,TGTGCCAGCAGCTCACAGGGGCCCACTGAAGCTTTCTTT,CASSSQGPTEAFF
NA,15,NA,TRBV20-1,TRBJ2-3,TGCAGTGCTAGAGATATCACGGGCTATTCAGATACGCAGTATTTT,CSARDITGYSDTQYF
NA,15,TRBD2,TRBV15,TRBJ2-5,TGTGCCACCAGCAGAGAATATGGGAGGGAAGAGACCCAGTACTTC,CATSREYGREETQYF
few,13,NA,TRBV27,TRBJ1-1,TGTGCCAGCAGTTCGGCACTCGGCTCTGAAGCTTTCTTT,CASSSALGSEAFF
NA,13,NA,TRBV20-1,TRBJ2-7,TGCAGTGCCCATTGGAATCCGTCCTACGAGCAGTACTTC,CSAHWNPSYEQYF
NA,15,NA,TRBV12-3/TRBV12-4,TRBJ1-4,TGTGCCAGCAGCAGGCAGGTGGATGTCGATGAAAAACTGTTTTTT,CASSRQVDVDEKLFF
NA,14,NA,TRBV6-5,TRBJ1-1,TGTGCCAGCATAAGGGGCTTCGGGAACACTGAAGCTTTCTTT,CASIRGFGNTEAFF
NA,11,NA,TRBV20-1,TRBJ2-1,TGCAGTGCTGAGACGTACAATGAGCAGTTCTTC,CSAETYNEQFF
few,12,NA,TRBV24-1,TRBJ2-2,TGTGCCACCAGTGATGGGGGCCGGGAGCTGTTTTTT,CATSDGGRELFF
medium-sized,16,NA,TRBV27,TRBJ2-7,TGTGCCAGCAGTTTATCGGTAAGCACGACAGCTTACGAGCAGTACTTC,CASSLSVSTTAYEQYF
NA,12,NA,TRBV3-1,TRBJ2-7,TGTGCCAGCAGCCAAGGTAGCGACGAGCAGTACTTC,CASSQGSDEQYF
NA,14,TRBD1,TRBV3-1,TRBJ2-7,TGTGCCAGCAGCCAAGCAAACAGGGGCAACGAGCAGTACTTC,CASSQANRGNEQYF
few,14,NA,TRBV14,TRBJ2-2,TGTGCCAGCAGCCAAGAGATAGGGAGCGGGGAGCTGTTTTTT,CASSQEIGSGELFF
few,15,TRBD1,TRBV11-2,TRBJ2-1,TGTGCCAGCAGCTTAGCAGGAAGGGGGCTCAGAGAGCAGTTCTTC,CASSLAGRGLREQFF
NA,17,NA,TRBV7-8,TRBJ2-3,TGTGCCAGCAGCTTATTCAGGGAGTGGGGGGCCACAGATACGCAGTATTTT,CASSLFREWGATDTQYF
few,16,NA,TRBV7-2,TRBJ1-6,TGTGCCAGCAGCTCCAACAGAGGAGGGGATAATTCACCCCTCCACTTT,CASSSNRGGDNSPLHF
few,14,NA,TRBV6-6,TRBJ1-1,TGTGCCAGCAGTCCCCGACAGCGGAACACTGAAGCTTTCTTT,CASSPRQRNTEAFF
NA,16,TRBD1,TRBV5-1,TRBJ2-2,TGCGCCAGCAGCGCCCAACGGGACAGGGCCACCGGGGAGCTGTTTTTT,CASSAQRDRATGELFF
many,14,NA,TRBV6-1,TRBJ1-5,TGTGCCAGCAGTTTCCGACAGCTAGATCAGCCCCAGCATTTT,CASSFRQLDQPQHF
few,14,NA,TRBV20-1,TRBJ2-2,TGCAGTGCTAGCGTCGGAGTGGGCACCGGGGAGCTGTTTTTT,CSASVGVGTGELFF
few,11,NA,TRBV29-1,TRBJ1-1,TGCAGCGGTGGGACATCCACTGAAGCTTTCTTT,CSGGTSTEAFF
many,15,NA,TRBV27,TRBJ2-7,TGTGCCAGCAGCCCGGTCCAAACCCACTCCTACGAGCAGTACTTC,CASSPVQTHSYEQYF
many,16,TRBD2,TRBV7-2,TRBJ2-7,TGTGCCAGCAGCTTCAATTGGATAGCGGGAGGGGGCGAGCAGTACTTC,CASSFNWIAGGGEQYF
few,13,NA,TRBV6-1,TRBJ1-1,TGTGCCAGCAGCCAAGGGATGAACACTGAAGCTTTCTTT,CASSQGMNTEAFF
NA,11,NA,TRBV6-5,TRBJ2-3,TGTGCCAGCAGCTCACTGAAGACGCAGTATTTT,CASSSLKTQYF